This is a list of T cell receptor beta chains from one sample in a study of blood T cell repertoires in COVID-19. This table comes from immunoSEQ multiplex PCR, and its TCRdb copy is limited to in-frame clones, with some not included. The sample records fewer than 250,000 clones, less than 90% being singletons. The material sequenced was peripheral blood. These receptors all come from a woman aged 45-65 years with acute or convalescent COVID-19. Each CDR3 is given with its conserved first and last residue. The D gene is left open where the match is weak. Rows may omit the clone size; those that give it use once, few, many or a size class.

V gene,clone size,D gene,J gene,CDR3 DNA,CDR3 protein
TRBV19,.,.,TRBJ1-1,TGTGCCAGTAGTCATCCGGGACACAACACTGAAGCTTTCTTT,CASSHPGHNTEAFF
TRBV7-9,.,TRBD1,TRBJ2-7,TGTGCCAGCAGCCTTGGGACAGCCTCCTACGAGCAGTACTTC,CASSLGTASYEQYF
TRBV6-2/TRBV6-3,.,.,TRBJ1-3,TGTGCCAGCAGTTCGGACAGCGCACCCTCTGGAAACACCATATATTTT,CASSSDSAPSGNTIYF
TRBV6-5,.,TRBD1,TRBJ2-1,TGTGCCAGCAGGCGGGACAGGGGGCGCCACAATGAGCAGTTCTTC,CASRRDRGRHNEQFF
TRBV27,.,TRBD1,TRBJ2-7,TGTGCCACCCGGACAGGGGGCTCCGAGCAGTACTTC,CATRTGGSEQYF
TRBV11-3,.,TRBD2,TRBJ2-3,TGTGCCAGCAGCTTAGCAACGGGGTATTCGGCGGGAGATGCAGATACGCAGTATTTT,CASSLATGYSAGDADTQYF
TRBV18,.,TRBD2,TRBJ2-1,TGTGCCAGCTCACCATCTAGCGGGAGGGCCGGGGGCTCCTACAATGAGCAGTTCTTC,CASSPSSGRAGGSYNEQFF
TRBV24-1,.,.,TRBJ2-7,TGTGCCACCAGTCCGGGTCCCACCTACGAGCAGTACTTC,CATSPGPTYEQYF
TRBV30,many,TRBD1,TRBJ2-7,TGTGCCTGGAGCGAAGAGGACAGGGTACCCTACGAGCAGTACTTC,CAWSEEDRVPYEQYF
TRBV11-2,.,.,TRBJ2-2,TGTGCCAGCAGACCTACGACCCAGGGTCGGGTCACCGGGGAGCTGTTTTTT,CASRPTTQGRVTGELFF
TRBV9,.,TRBD1,TRBJ2-5,TGTGCCAGCAGCCGCTCCGGGACAGGGGGAGAAGAGACCCAGTACTTC,CASSRSGTGGEETQYF
TRBV25-1,.,.,TRBJ2-3,TGTGCCAGCAGTCGGAGCGCAGATACGCAGTATTTT,CASSRSADTQYF
TRBV6-5,.,.,TRBJ1-1,TGTGCCAGCAGTCAGGGCGTTATAAACCCTGAAGCTTTCTTT,CASSQGVINPEAFF
TRBV12-3/TRBV12-4,once,.,TRBJ2-5,TGTGCCAGCAGGCCCGACAGCCAAGAGACCCAGTACTTC,CASRPDSQETQYF
TRBV7-9,.,TRBD2,TRBJ2-3,TGTGCCAGCAGCTTAAACGGGGGGGACACAGATACGCAGTATTTT,CASSLNGGDTDTQYF
TRBV18,.,.,TRBJ1-1,TGTGCCAGCTCACCCCGTCGGGACAATGGTGAAGCTTTCTTT,CASSPRRDNGEAFF
TRBV29-1,once,TRBD1,TRBJ1-2,TGCAGCGTATTTACCGGGACAGGATATGGCTACACCTTC,CSVFTGTGYGYTF
TRBV25-1,.,TRBD2,TRBJ2-2,TGTGCCAGCAGTGAACCTGGGACTAGCGGCACCGGGGAGCTGTTTTTT,CASSEPGTSGTGELFF
TRBV5-8,.,TRBD1,TRBJ1-5,TGTGCCAGCAGCTTGGTGTTCCGCACAGGGGATCAGCCCCAGCATTTT,CASSLVFRTGDQPQHF
TRBV5-1,.,.,TRBJ1-4,TGCGCCAGCAGCACAGGACGCACAACTAATGAAAAACTGTTTTTT,CASSTGRTTNEKLFF
TRBV7-9,.,TRBD1,TRBJ2-2,TGTGCCAGCAGCCCCATGCCGGGACAGGGGGGCACCGGGGAGCTGTTTTTT,CASSPMPGQGGTGELFF
TRBV5-5,once,.,TRBJ2-3,TGTGCCAGCAGCCCCCTAGAATCCACAGATACGCAGTATTTT,CASSPLESTDTQYF
TRBV9,.,TRBD2,TRBJ2-3,TGTGCCAGCAGCGTAACTAGCGGTTTCTTAGATACGCAGTATTTT,CASSVTSGFLDTQYF
TRBV10-3,.,.,TRBJ2-2,TGTGCCATCAGTGCCCGGGGGACCGGGGAGCTGTTTTTT,CAISARGTGELFF
TRBV9,.,TRBD1,TRBJ1-6,TGTGCCAGCAGCTACGGACAGGGGAATTCACCCCTCCACTTT,CASSYGQGNSPLHF
TRBV7-2,.,TRBD2,TRBJ2-1,TGTGCCAGCAGCTTAAGCAGCGGGGTCTACAATGAGCAGTTCTTC,CASSLSSGVYNEQFF
TRBV9,.,TRBD1,TRBJ1-5,TGTGCCAGCAGCGGAAAGGGACAGCTAAATCAGCCCCAGCATTTT,CASSGKGQLNQPQHF
TRBV7-2,.,.,TRBJ2-2,TGTGCCAGCAGACGAGGCCCCGGAAGCACCGGGGAGCTGTTTTTT,CASRRGPGSTGELFF
TRBV5-1,.,TRBD2,TRBJ2-7,TGCGCCAGCAGCTCTGGGACTACCCCTGGAGAGCAGTACTTC,CASSSGTTPGEQYF
TRBV11-2,.,TRBD1,TRBJ1-3,TGTGCCAGCAGCCGAACAGGGGGTGGAAACACCATATATTTT,CASSRTGGGNTIYF
TRBV18,.,TRBD1,TRBJ2-2,TGTGCCAGCTCACCACAACAGGGGGACACCGGGGAGCTGTTTTTT,CASSPQQGDTGELFF
TRBV7-2,.,TRBD1,TRBJ2-2,TGTGCCAGCAGCTCCAGACAGGGGGGGAACACCGGGGAGCTGTTTTTT,CASSSRQGGNTGELFF
TRBV6-2/TRBV6-3,.,.,TRBJ2-2,TGTGCCAGCAGTAGGGGGACCAAAAGGCCCGGGGAGCTGTTTTTT,CASSRGTKRPGELFF
TRBV30,many,TRBD1,TRBJ1-2,TGTGCCTGTCGGGACAGGGTAGGCTATGGCTACACCTTC,CACRDRVGYGYTF
TRBV18,many,TRBD2,TRBJ2-5,TGTGCCAGCTCACCGGGGCTAGCGGGGCAAGAGACCCAGTACTTC,CASSPGLAGQETQYF
TRBV7-2,.,.,TRBJ1-5,TGTGCCAGCAGCTTAGTAGGGAGGCATCAGCCCCAGCATTTT,CASSLVGRHQPQHF